Each of the 15 T cell receptor beta chains below was sequenced from the same sample in a study of cytomegalovirus exposure and HLA in healthy donors. Only in-frame clones appear in the TCRdb table, and some are missing; sequencing was by immunoSEQ multiplex PCR. Here the sample spans roughly 120,000 clones, approximately 89% being singletons. Sequencing used PBMCs. The source is a woman aged 18 to 35 in good health and CMV-seronegative.

V usage is TRBV6-1 and J usage is TRBJ2-5; 8 bases agree with TRBD1. The V segment lost 8 bases and the J segment 1 base; nucleotides outside the gene matches: 3. Germline V gives CDR1 MNHNS, CDR2 SASEGT. The CDR3 covers 13 residues. The CDR3 sequence: CASGQGIQETQYF. The CDR3 nucleotides are TGTGCCAGCGGACAGGGCATCCAAGAGACCCAGTACTTC.

V usage is TRBV30 and J usage is TRBJ1-4; maybe TRBD1 (6 bases). Germline assignment: CDR1 GTSNPN and CDR2 SVGIG (reference sequence). V shed 5 bases and J shed 4 bases, with 11 bases lying between them. CDR3 length equals 13 residues. CDR3 coding DNA: TGTGCCTGGTGGGACACTTTTAATGAAAAACTGTTTTTT. Encoded protein: CAWWDTFNEKLFF. Full variable domain (outside the CDR3, taken from reference TRBV30 and TRBJ1-4): SQTIHQWPATLVQPVGSPLSLECTVEGTSNPNLYWYRQAAGRGLQLLFYSVGIGQISSEVPQNLSASRPQDRQFILSSKKLLLSDSGFYLCAWWDTFNEKLFFGSGTQLSVL.

The J gene is TRBJ1-3, the V gene TRBV28; 8 bases agree with TRBD1. V was pared by 4 bases and J by 2 bases, with 4 bases of the junction left unmatched. This CDR3 has 15 amino acids. Germline V CDR1 and CDR2: MDHEN, SYDVKM. The CDR3 coding sequence is TGTGCCAGCAGTTCCCAGGGGGCGGCTGGAAACACCATATATTTT. Its translation is CASSSQGAAGNTIYF. Complete variable domain (other parts from reference TRBV28 and TRBJ1-3): DVKVTQSSRYLVKRTGEKVFLECVQDMDHENMFWYRQDPGLGLRLIYFSYDVKMKEKGDIPEGYSVSREKKERFSLILESASTNQTSMYLCASSSQGAAGNTIYFGEGSWLTVV.

The gene calls are TRBV5-4 and TRBJ2-3, with 7 bases that match TRBD2. The CDR3 contains 14 residues. Germline V lookup: CDR1 SGHNT, CDR2 YYREEE (reference sequence). V lost 4 bases and J lost 5; bases outside the gene matches: 7. CDR3 nucleotide sequence: TGTGCCAGCAGCCTGGGGGGGACTGGAGATACGCAGTATTTT. Its protein product is CASSLGGTGDTQYF.

The table lists this clone with a count of one. The CDR3 spells CASSPRSGQGGEQYF. The CDR3 DNA sequence: TGCGCCAGCAGCCCGCGCTCGGGACAGGGCGGCGAGCAGTACTTC. The V and J genes are TRBV4-1 and TRBJ2-7; TRBD1 aligns across 9 bases. V lost 4 bases and J lost 6; bases outside the gene matches: 10. CDR1 and CDR2 from the germline V gene are MGHRA and YSYEKL. The CDR3 runs to 15 residues.

The chain carries TRBV30 and TRBJ2-7, with D uncertain. V was pared by 6 bases and J by 5 bases, with 20 bases between. The CDR3 covers 14 residues. In germline, CDR1 is GTSNPN, CDR2 SVGIG (reference sequence). DNA of the CDR3: TGTGCCTGCCCAAAGAGGAGATCCGCCCACGAGCAGTACTTC. This gives the protein CACPKRRSAHEQYF.

The rearrangement joins TRBV19 to TRBJ1-1, with 9 nucleotides matching TRBD1. The CDR3 spans 16 residues. V shed 8 bases and J 8 bases; nucleotides not matched to a gene: 18. Germline values: CDR1 LNHDA, CDR2 SQIVND (reference sequence). In DNA, the CDR3 is TGTGCCAGTCGACCGAAGAGAGAGGGGACAGGGACCGAAGCTTTCTTT. This translates into CASRPKREGTGTEAFF.

The sample holds one count of this clone. The rearrangement joins TRBV4-2 to TRBJ2-6, with D uncertain. Germline V gene data show CDR1 as LGHNA and CDR2 as YNFKEQ. CDR3 size: 13 residues. The germline V and J ends were trimmed by 4 bases and 3 bases, with 4 bases remaining between them. DNA of the CDR3: TGTGCCAGCAGCCGGCTTGGGGCCAACGTCCTGACTTTC. Translated, it gives CASSRLGANVLTF.

J is TRBJ1-6 and V is TRBV6-5; D ambiguous. Trimming stripped 4 bases from V and 6 bases from J, with 16 bases between. This CDR3 spans 16 amino acids. Germline V gives CDR1 MNHEY, CDR2 SVGAGI. The CDR3 loop reads CASSSNVRGGNSPLHF. In nucleotides, the CDR3 is TGTGCCAGCAGTTCCAATGTGCGGGGAGGTAATTCACCCCTCCACTTT.

The table lists this clone with a count of one. The chain combines TRBV6-5 with TRBJ2-1; tentatively, D is TRBD1 (5 bases). Germline CDR1 reads MNHEY; CDR2 reads SVGAGI. V gave up 4 bases and J gave up 5 bases, with 15 bases separating them. The length of the CDR3 is 15 residues. CDR3 in DNA: TGTGCCAGCAGTTTCCGAAGGACAACCAACAATGAGCAGTTCTTC. Translating gives CASSFRRTTNNEQFF.

This clone was observed a handful of times. The chain joins TRBV5-1 to TRBJ2-3, with 14 positions matching TRBD2. V trimming: 4 bases; J trimming: 3 bases; junction bases outside the gene matches: 10. The CDR3 sequence is 18 residues long. Germline assignment: CDR1 SGHRS and CDR2 YFSETQ. The CDR3: CASSTGLAGGRSTDTQYF. Written as DNA, the CDR3 is TGCGCCAGCAGCACCGGACTAGCGGGGGGCCGTTCAACAGATACGCAGTATTTT.

The chain recombines TRBV5-6 with TRBJ2-2, with D perhaps TRBD1 (6 bases). Trimming pared 2 bases from V and 2 bases from J, leaving 10 bases between. The CDR3 totals 15 residues. Germline values: CDR1 SGHDT, CDR2 YYEEEE. The DNA of the CDR3 is TGTGCCAGCAGCTTTACAGGGCGCAACACCGGGGAGCTGTTTTTT. Protein: CASSFTGRNTGELFF. Combining the CDR3 with reference TRBV5-6 and TRBJ2-2 gives the whole variable domain DAGVTQSPTHLIKTRGQQVTLRCSPKSGHDTVSWYQQALGQGPQFIFQYYEEEERQRGNFPDRFSGHQFPNYSSELNVNALLLGDSALYLCASSFTGRNTGELFFGEGSRLTVL.

This clone was observed once. The chain uses TRBV18 and TRBJ1-2; D is ambiguous. Trimming left V 2 bases short and J 6 bases short, with 16 bases between. Germline V gene lookup returns CDR1 KGHSH and CDR2 LQKENI. The CDR3 has 15 residues. The CDR3 sequence is CASSPDQLGSDGYTF. In DNA form, the CDR3 reads TGTGCCAGCTCACCAGATCAACTGGGCTCGGATGGCTACACCTTC.

V is TRBV28 and J is TRBJ2-5; the D gene is possibly TRBD1 (8 bases). The CDR3 runs to 15 residues. In germline, CDR1 is MDHEN, CDR2 SYDVKM. Trimming removed 8 bases from V and 4 bases from J, with 20 bases in between. The CDR3 DNA is TGTGCCAGCGGTCTCACAGGGGGGGTACGAGAGACCCAGTACTTC. It specifies CASGLTGGVRETQYF.

The rearrangement links TRBV30 to TRBJ1-3; D not resolved. The CDR3 is 11 amino acids. The V and J ends lost 4 bases and 4 bases respectively, with 5 bases between them. Germline V lookup: CDR1 GTSNPN, CDR2 SVGIG (reference sequence). The CDR3 DNA reads TGTGCCTGGAACCGGGGAAACACCATATATTTT. It codes for CAWNRGNTIYF.